This T cell receptor beta chain appears in the sequencing data of a study of OX40 agonist ivuxolimab in advanced cancers. About the research overall: Patients got intravenous ivuxolimab at 0.01 to 10 mg/kg every 2 weeks. Earlier treatment with anti-PD-1, anti-PD-L1 or anti-CTLA-4 was permitted, and around 36% had received some. One patient with hepatocellular carcinoma and two with cutaneous melanoma, three in all, had partial responses.

Study observations and caveats: No determination was made of the antigen specificity of the expanded peripheral T cells.

In regard to this clone: Its antigen is unknown.

V gave up 0 bases and J gave up 1 base, with 9 bases separating them. The germline CDR1 and CDR2 sequences are SEHNR and FQNEAQ (reference sequence). The CDR3 length is 15 residues. Measured with immunoSEQ multiplex PCR; TCRdb has only the in-frame clones, and not every one. Of under 60,000 clones in the sample, 75% to 90% were seen once. Sequencing used CD4+ or CD8+ T cells sorted from blood, obtained in a trial of the OX40 agonist ivuxolimab. The V gene is TRBV7-9, the J gene TRBJ1-1; TRBD1 might be the D (5 bases). The sequence came from an adult with an advanced solid tumor such as melanoma, head and neck, liver or kidney cancer. This CDR3 reads CASSLAQGSNTEAFF. DNA for the CDR3: TGTGCCAGCAGCTTAGCGCAGGGATCGAACACTGAAGCTTTCTTT.